This is a list of T cell receptor beta chains from one sample in a study of blood T cells in healthy people across ages. Each CDR3 protein gets one entry after TCRdb re-called the 5' RACE reads with MiXCR. The data show about 680,000 distinct CDR3 sequences, 49% seen once. Material: blood. Source of these receptors: a woman aged 60-70 years in good health. The CDR3 runs from the conserved cysteine through the conserved F or W. The D gene is left open where the match is weak. The size of a clone is reported for some rows only, either as once, few or many, or as a class for expanded clones.

TRBV29-1	TRBJ2-1	few	TRBD2	CSVRGGLGGDEQFF	TGCAGCGTCCGAGGCGGGTTGGGGGGGGATGAGCAGTTCTTC
TRBV12-3/TRBV12-4	TRBJ2-1	few	TRBD2	CASGSGRLYNEQFF	TGTGCCAGCGGGAGCGGGAGGCTCTACAATGAGCAGTTCTTC
TRBV4-1	TRBJ2-3	few	-	CASSQDQGAQYF	TGCGCCAGCAGCCAAGATCAAGGGGCACAGTATTTT
TRBV20-1	TRBJ2-1	-	-	CSARDQAGSSYNEQFF	TGCAGTGCTAGAGATCAGGCGGGTAGCTCCTACAATGAGCAGTTCTTC
TRBV9	TRBJ2-7	many	-	CASSVLASGASYEQYF	TGTGCCAGCAGCGTATTAGCGTCCGGGGCCTCCTACGAGCAGTACTTC
TRBV28	TRBJ2-4	few	TRBD1	CASSAPQGVKNIQYF	TGTGCCAGCAGTGCGCCACAGGGGGTCAAAAACATTCAGTACTTC
TRBV25-1	TRBJ2-1	-	-	CASTGMGASNEQFF	TGTGCCAGCACCGGAATGGGGGCTAGCAATGAGCAGTTCTTC
TRBV4-2	TRBJ2-1	few	-	CASSPTRVTGPANEQFF	TGTGCCAGCAGCCCTACTCGGGTTACTGGTCCTGCCAATGAGCAGTTCTTC
TRBV9	TRBJ2-5	-	-	CASSVGSGEETQYF	TGTGCCAGCAGCGTAGGATCTGGGGAAGAGACCCAGTACTTC
TRBV27	TRBJ1-1	few	-	CASSLSGVNTEAFF	TGTGCCAGCAGTTTATCGGGGGTTAACACTGAAGCTTTCTTT
TRBV20-1	TRBJ2-7	-	TRBD1	CSARSPGQGGLGQYF	TGCAGTGCTAGATCACCGGGACAGGGAGGGTTAGGGCAGTACTTC
TRBV7-2	TRBJ1-2	-	TRBD1	CASSLEWQGAGGYTF	TGTGCCAGCAGCTTAGAATGGCAGGGGGCGGGCGGCTACACCTTC
TRBV25-1	TRBJ2-1	few	-	CASSGLAQTRSSYNEQFF	TGTGCCAGCAGTGGGTTGGCCCAAACACGTAGCTCCTACAATGAGCAGTTCTTC
TRBV20-1	TRBJ2-3	-	-	CSARGDLPDTQYF	TGCAGTGCTAGAGGGGACTTGCCTGATACGCAGTATTTT
TRBV20-1	TRBJ2-1	-	-	CSARGDGALGTYNEQFF	TGCAGTGCTAGAGGGGACGGAGCCTTAGGAACCTACAATGAGCAGTTCTTC
TRBV30	TRBJ1-5	-	-	CAWSVLSQPQHF	TGTGCCTGGAGTGTACTAAGCCAGCCCCAGCATTTT
TRBV29-1	TRBJ2-1	-	-	CSVDGGSPYNEQFF	TGCAGCGTTGACGGGGGAAGCCCCTACAATGAGCAGTTCTTC
TRBV18	TRBJ1-4	-	-	CASSLLGAFEKLFF	TGTGCCAGCTCACTCCTGGGAGCCTTTGAAAAACTGTTTTTT
TRBV28	TRBJ1-5	-	-	CAVLVGAGNQPQHF	TGTGCCGTATTAGTGGGGGCCGGCAATCAGCCCCAGCATTTT
TRBV5-1	TRBJ1-5	few	TRBD1	CASSPGQGGQPQHF	TGCGCCAGCAGCCCCGGACAGGGGGGACAGCCCCAGCATTTT
TRBV20-1	TRBJ1-5	-	-	CSARTRSRDQPQHF	TGCAGTGCAAGGACGCGGTCTAGGGATCAGCCCCAGCATTTT
TRBV10-3	TRBJ2-5	few	TRBD2	CAISESASGSKKTQYF	TGTGCCATCAGTGAGAGCGCTAGCGGGAGTAAAAAGACCCAGTACTTC
TRBV6-5	TRBJ2-1	-	TRBD1	CASSYSSGQGAREQFF	TGTGCCAGCAGTTACTCCTCGGGACAGGGGGCCAGGGAGCAGTTCTTC
TRBV20-1	TRBJ2-3	-	-	CSARDPGEESDTQYF	TGCAGTGCTAGAGATCCGGGGGAGGAGTCAGATACGCAGTATTTT
TRBV29-1	TRBJ2-7	once	-	CSVDGDSYEQYF	TGCAGCGTTGACGGGGATTCCTACGAGCAGTACTTC
TRBV7-8	TRBJ2-5	-	TRBD2	CASSAREGRVETQYF	TGTGCCAGCAGCGCTCGGGAGGGTCGGGTGGAGACCCAGTACTTC
TRBV28	TRBJ1-5	few	TRBD1	CASSLRQGAQPQHF	TGTGCCAGCAGTCTTCGACAGGGTGCTCAGCCCCAGCATTTT
TRBV7-8	TRBJ2-5	-	-	CASSLDGRAGEQYF	TGTGCCAGCAGCTTAGATGGGCGGGCCGGTGAGCAGTACTTC
TRBV14	TRBJ2-7	few	-	CASSQGSTARGRGSSYEQYF	TGTGCCAGCAGCCAAGGATCGACAGCGAGAGGTAGAGGGAGCTCCTACGAGCAGTACTTC
TRBV6-5	TRBJ1-1	few	-	CASSYASDRVSEAFF	TGTGCCAGCAGTTACGCCTCGGACAGAGTCTCTGAAGCTTTCTTT
TRBV6-2/TRBV6-3	TRBJ1-2	-	-	CASSYAGREVYGYTF	TGTGCCAGCAGTTACGCGGGACGGGAAGTATATGGCTACACCTTC
TRBV7-9	TRBJ2-1	-	-	CASSLTLGTDEQFF	TGTGCCAGCAGCTTAACTCTAGGGACGGATGAGCAGTTCTTC
TRBV5-1	TRBJ1-4	-	TRBD1	CASSSQGSDEKLFF	TGCGCCAGCAGCTCACAGGGGTCGGATGAAAAACTGTTTTTT
TRBV24-1	TRBJ2-1	few	-	CATSDFGSSYNEQFF	TGTGCCACCAGTGATTTTGGGTCGTCCTACAATGAGCAGTTCTTC
TRBV20-1	TRBJ1-1	few	-	CSARHTYRDDLAFF	TGCAGTGCTAGACATACTTACCGGGACGACCTAGCTTTCTTT
TRBV27	TRBJ1-3	-	TRBD1	CASSPEHRGFSGNTIYF	TGTGCCAGCAGTCCGGAACACAGGGGGTTCTCTGGAAACACCATATATTTT
TRBV3-1	TRBJ1-1	-	-	CASSQFGQKSTEAFF	TGTGCCAGCAGCCAATTTGGTCAGAAATCCACTGAAGCTTTCTTT
TRBV20-1	TRBJ2-7	few	-	CSAPRLVTSYEQYF	TGCAGTGCTCCCCGGTTGGTGACTTCCTACGAGCAGTACTTC
TRBV4-3	TRBJ2-7	few	TRBD2	CASSRSIAGGPYEQYF	TGCGCCAGCAGCCGATCCATAGCGGGAGGGCCCTACGAGCAGTACTTC
TRBV10-3	TRBJ2-1	few	TRBD2	CAIRTGLAGIYNEQFF	TGTGCCATCAGAACCGGACTAGCGGGAATCTACAATGAGCAGTTCTTC
TRBV4-3	TRBJ2-3	-	TRBD2	CASSQEAPTSGRTDTQYF	TGCGCCAGCAGCCAAGAGGCCCCGACTAGCGGACGCACAGATACGCAGTATTTT
TRBV18	TRBJ2-1	few	TRBD2	CASSPGTSGRTNEQFF	TGTGCCAGCTCACCGGGGACTAGCGGGAGAACCAATGAGCAGTTCTTC
TRBV11-2	TRBJ2-1	-	-	CASSHGASSYNEQFF	TGTGCCAGCAGCCACGGGGCGAGCTCCTACAATGAGCAGTTCTTC
TRBV29-1	TRBJ2-1	-	-	CSVERGSNNEQFF	TGCAGCGTTGAAAGGGGGTCGAACAATGAGCAGTTCTTC
TRBV11-2	TRBJ2-7	-	-	CASSSGDDAGYNEQYF	TGTGCCAGCAGCTCTGGGGATGACGCGGGGTACAATGAGCAGTACTTC
TRBV20-1	TRBJ2-1	-	TRBD2	CSARTSGRVGEQFF	TGCAGTGCTCGGACTAGCGGGAGGGTCGGTGAGCAGTTCTTC
TRBV29-1	TRBJ2-5	few	TRBD2	CSVSTPGLQETQYF	TGCAGCGTTTCCACCCCGGGACTACAAGAGACCCAGTACTTC
TRBV10-3	TRBJ2-5	few	-	CAISRDRAETQYF	TGTGCCATCAGCCGGGATCGTGCGGAGACCCAGTACTTC
TRBV20-1	TRBJ1-1	few	TRBD1	CSAPRTGGTEAFF	TGCAGTGCTCCTAGGACAGGAGGGACTGAAGCTTTCTTT
TRBV4-3	TRBJ2-7	-	TRBD1	CASSQDLGQGPHNEQYF	TGCGCCAGCAGCCAAGACTTGGGACAGGGCCCCCACAATGAGCAGTACTTC
TRBV2	TRBJ2-7	-	-	CASSQHEQYF	TGTGCCAGCAGCCAACACGAGCAGTACTTC
TRBV5-4	TRBJ1-1	few	-	CASSWGDNPNTEAFF	TGTGCCAGCAGCTGGGGGGACAACCCGAACACTGAAGCTTTCTTT